The T cell receptor (beta chain) under discussion was sequenced for a study of cytomegalovirus exposure and HLA in healthy donors. The CDR3 runs to 11 residues. Germline V gene data show CDR1 as GTSNPN and CDR2 as SVGIG (reference sequence). The germline V and J ends were trimmed by 4 bases and 8 bases, with 11 bases remaining between them. General study findings and limits: Most of the TCR beta V segments (in an earlier analysis) were productive either about 90% or about 30% of the time.

A word on this clone: What it recognizes is unknown.

Primers: 60 Vbeta forward and 13 Jbeta reverse. This table comes from immunoSEQ multiplex PCR, and its TCRdb copy is limited to in-frame clones, with some not included. Altogether 75,000 to 100,000 clones are present, around three quarters being singletons, with the ten largest covering about 6.8%. The chain couples TRBV30 to TRBJ1-2; D not resolved. Sequences were obtained from PBMCs. The TCR comes from a man younger than 40 in good health and CMV-seronegative. CDR3 protein: CAWNPGSGYTF. CDR3 sequence (DNA): TGTGCCTGGAACCCCGGGTCCGGCTACACCTTC.